This T cell receptor (beta chain) came from a study of glioma-infiltrating T cells. There are 13 residues in the CDR3. The V and J ends lost 4 bases and 5 bases, in that order; junction bases with no gene match: 1. CDR1 is ENHRY and CDR2 is SYGVKD in the germline V gene. Using RNA template, CDR3s of TCR alpha and beta were amplified with iRepertoire arm-PCR. TCRdb reprocessed the multiplex PCR reads with MiXCR, giving one entry per CDR3 protein. Of roughly 350,000 distinct CDR3 sequences in the sample, 41% were seen once. Concerning this clonotype itself: Its antigen is unidentified.

Study results and limitations: A blood CDR3 motif signature was depleted in highly divergent patients. Tissue-blood divergence was below expectation in non-neoplastic patients, above in gliomas.

The specimen sequenced was glioma tissue, nonneoplastic brain tissue, or PBMCs (not recorded which). This TCR was recovered from a human donor with low-grade glioma or glioblastoma, undergoing nonglioma brain surgery, or in good health (not recorded which). The chain couples TRBV10-3 to TRBJ1-5, with TRBD1 identical over 8 bases. CDR3 sequence (DNA): TGTGCCATCAGTGGACAGGGGCATCAGCCCCAGCATTTT. Its protein is CAISGQGHQPQHF.